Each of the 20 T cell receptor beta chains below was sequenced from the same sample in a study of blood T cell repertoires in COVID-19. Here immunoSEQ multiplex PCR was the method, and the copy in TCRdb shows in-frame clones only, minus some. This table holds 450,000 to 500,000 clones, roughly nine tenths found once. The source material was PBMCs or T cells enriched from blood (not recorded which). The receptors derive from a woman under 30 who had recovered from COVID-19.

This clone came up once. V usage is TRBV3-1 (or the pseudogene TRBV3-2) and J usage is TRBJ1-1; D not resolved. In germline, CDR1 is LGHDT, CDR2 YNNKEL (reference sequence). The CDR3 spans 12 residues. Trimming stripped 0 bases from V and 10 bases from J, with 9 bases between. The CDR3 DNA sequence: TGTGCCAGCAGCCAAGAGGGCAGTAGAGCTTTCTTT. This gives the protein CASSQEGSRAFF.

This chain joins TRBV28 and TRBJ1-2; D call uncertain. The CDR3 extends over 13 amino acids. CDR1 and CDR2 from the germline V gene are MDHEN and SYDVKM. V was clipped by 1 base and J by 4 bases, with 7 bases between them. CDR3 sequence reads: CASSLSGRYGYTF. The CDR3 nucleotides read TGTGCCAGCAGTTTATCAGGCCGCTATGGCTACACCTTC.

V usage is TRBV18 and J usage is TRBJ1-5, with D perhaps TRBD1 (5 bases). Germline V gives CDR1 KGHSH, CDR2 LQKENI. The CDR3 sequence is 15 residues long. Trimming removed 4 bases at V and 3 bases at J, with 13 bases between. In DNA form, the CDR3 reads TGTGCCAGCTCACTGTCGACAGCGATCAATCAGCCCCAGCATTTT. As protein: CASSLSTAINQPQHF.

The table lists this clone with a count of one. In DNA form, the CDR3 reads TGTGCCAGTAGTATAGGTATGGACAGCCGTAATCAGCCCCAGCATTTT. Its translation: CASSIGMDSRNQPQHF. V gene TRBV19 combines with J gene TRBJ1-5; D possibly corresponds to TRBD1 (6 bases). The V end lost 1 base, the J end lost 4 bases, and 14 bases lay between the germline ends. The CDR3 totals 16 residues. Germline V gives CDR1 LNHDA, CDR2 SQIVND (reference sequence).

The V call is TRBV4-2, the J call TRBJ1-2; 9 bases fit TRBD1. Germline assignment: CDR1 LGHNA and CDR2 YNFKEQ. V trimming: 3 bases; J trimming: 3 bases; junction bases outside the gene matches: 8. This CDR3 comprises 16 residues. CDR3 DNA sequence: TGTGCCAGCAGCCAGGAAACAGGGGGCGAGGACTATGGCTACACCTTC. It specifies CASSQETGGEDYGYTF.

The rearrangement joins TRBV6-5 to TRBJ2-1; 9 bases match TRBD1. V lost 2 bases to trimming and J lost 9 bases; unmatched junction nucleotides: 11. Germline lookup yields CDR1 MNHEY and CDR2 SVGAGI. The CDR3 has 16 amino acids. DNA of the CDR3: TGTGCCAGCAGTTACGGGGACAGGGAGACGGGAGGTGAGCAGTTCTTC. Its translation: CASSYGDRETGGEQFF.

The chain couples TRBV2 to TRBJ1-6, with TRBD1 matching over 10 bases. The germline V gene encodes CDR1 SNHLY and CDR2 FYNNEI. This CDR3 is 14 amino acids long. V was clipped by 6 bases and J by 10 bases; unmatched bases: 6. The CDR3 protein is CASRGTGAESPLHF. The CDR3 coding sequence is TGTGCCAGCAGAGGGACAGGGGCTGAATCACCCCTCCACTTT.

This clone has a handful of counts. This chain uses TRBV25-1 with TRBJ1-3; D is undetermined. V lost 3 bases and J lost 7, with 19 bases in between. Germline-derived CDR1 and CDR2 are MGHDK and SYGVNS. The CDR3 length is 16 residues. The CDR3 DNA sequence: TGTGCCAGCAGTGATTACTTCGACGCGGGTGGGAACACCATATATTTT. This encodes CASSDYFDAGGNTIYF. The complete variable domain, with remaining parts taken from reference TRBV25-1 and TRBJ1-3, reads EADIYQTPRYLVIGTGKKITLECSQTMGHDKMYWYQQDPGMELHLIHYSYGVNSTEKGDLSSESTVSRIRTEHFPLTLESARPSHTSQYLCASSDYFDAGGNTIYFGEGSWLTVV.

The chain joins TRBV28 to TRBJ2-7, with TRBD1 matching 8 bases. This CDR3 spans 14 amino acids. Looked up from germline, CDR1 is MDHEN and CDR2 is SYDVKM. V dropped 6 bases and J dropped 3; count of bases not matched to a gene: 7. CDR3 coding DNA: TGTGCCAGCAGGTCCGGGGACAGGATCTACGAGCAGTACTTC. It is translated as CASRSGDRIYEQYF.

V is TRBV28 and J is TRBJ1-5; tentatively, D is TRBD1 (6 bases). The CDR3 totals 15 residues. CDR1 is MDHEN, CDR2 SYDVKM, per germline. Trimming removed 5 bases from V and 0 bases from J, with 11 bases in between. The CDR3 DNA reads TGTGCCAGCAGTCCCAACAGGGCTAGCAATCAGCCCCAGCATTTT. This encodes CASSPNRASNQPQHF.

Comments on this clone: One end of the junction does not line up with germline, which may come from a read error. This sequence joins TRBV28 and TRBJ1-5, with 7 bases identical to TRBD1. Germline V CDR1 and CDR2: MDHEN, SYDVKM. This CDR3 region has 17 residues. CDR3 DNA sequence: TGTGCCAGCAGTCTATGGACAGGAAGTTATAGCAATCAGCCCCAGCATTTT. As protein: CASSLWTGSYSNQPQHF.

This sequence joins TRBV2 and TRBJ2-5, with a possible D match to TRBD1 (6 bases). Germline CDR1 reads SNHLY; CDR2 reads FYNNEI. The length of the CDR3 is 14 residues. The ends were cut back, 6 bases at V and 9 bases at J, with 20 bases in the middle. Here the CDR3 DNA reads TGTGCCAGCAGCTATGTGGGGACAAAGGGGCCCCAGTACTTC. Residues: CASSYVGTKGPQYF.

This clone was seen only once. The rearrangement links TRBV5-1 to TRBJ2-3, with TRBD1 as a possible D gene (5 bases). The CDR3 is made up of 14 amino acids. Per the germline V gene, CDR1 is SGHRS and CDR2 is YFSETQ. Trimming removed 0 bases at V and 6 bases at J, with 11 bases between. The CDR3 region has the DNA TGCGCCAGCAGCTTGGTAGGGGATGGGGATACGCAGTATTTT. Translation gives CASSLVGDGDTQYF.

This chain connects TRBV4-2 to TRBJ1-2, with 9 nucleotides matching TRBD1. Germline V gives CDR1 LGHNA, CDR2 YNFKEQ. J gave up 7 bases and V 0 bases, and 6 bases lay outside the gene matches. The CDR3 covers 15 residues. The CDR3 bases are TGTGCCAGCAGCCAAGATGTACAGGGGGCAGGTGGCTACACCTTC. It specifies CASSQDVQGAGGYTF.

DNA for the CDR3: TGTGCCAGCAGCTTGGGGGCAATCAACACTGAAGCTTTCTTT. This sequence encodes CASSLGAINTEAFF. V and J are TRBV7-9 and TRBJ1-1; TRBD1 is a possible D gene (6 bases). In germline, CDR1 is SEHNR, CDR2 FQNEAQ (reference sequence). This CDR3 comprises 14 residues. The V gene lost 3 bases and the J gene lost 2 bases, with 10 bases spanning the gap.

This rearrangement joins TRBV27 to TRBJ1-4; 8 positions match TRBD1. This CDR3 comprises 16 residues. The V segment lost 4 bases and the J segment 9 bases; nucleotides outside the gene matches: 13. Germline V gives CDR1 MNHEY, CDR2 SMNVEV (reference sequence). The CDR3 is CASSSPVRTGNKKLFF. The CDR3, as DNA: TGTGCCAGCAGTTCCCCGGTTAGGACAGGGAATAAAAAACTGTTTTTT.

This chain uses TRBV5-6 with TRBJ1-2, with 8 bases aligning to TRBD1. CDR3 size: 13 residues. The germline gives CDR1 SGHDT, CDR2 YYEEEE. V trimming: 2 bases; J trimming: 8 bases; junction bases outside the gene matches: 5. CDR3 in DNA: TGTGCCAGCAGCTTTTGGACAGGGCACGGCTACACCTTC. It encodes CASSFWTGHGYTF.

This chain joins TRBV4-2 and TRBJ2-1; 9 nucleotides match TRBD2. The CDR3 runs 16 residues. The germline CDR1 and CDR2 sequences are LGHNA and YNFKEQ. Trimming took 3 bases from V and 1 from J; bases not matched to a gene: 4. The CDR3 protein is CASSHPSGESYNEQFF. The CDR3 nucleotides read TGTGCCAGCAGCCACCCTAGCGGGGAGTCCTACAATGAGCAGTTCTTC.

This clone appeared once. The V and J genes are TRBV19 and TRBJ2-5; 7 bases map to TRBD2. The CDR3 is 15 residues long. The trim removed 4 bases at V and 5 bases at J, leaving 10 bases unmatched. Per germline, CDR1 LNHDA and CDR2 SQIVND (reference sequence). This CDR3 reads CASSTGPGLRETQYF. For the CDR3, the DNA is TGTGCCAGTAGTACCGGACCGGGACTAAGGGAGACCCAGTACTTC.

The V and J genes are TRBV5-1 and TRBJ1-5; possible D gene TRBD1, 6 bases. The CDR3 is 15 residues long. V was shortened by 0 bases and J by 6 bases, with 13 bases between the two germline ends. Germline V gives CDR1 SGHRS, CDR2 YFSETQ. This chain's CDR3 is CASSLEGGESQPQHF. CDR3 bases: TGCGCCAGCAGCTTGGAAGGGGGGGAAAGTCAGCCCCAGCATTTT.